This TCR beta chain was captured in a study of T cell responses to AZD1222 COVID-19 vaccine (TCRdb year 2021). Broadly, across the study: A total of 233 trial participants underwent TCR sequencing, of whom approximately 210 received two doses of AZD1222 and about 26 received two doses of the MenACWY control vaccine. Trial participants were enrolled into age subgroups of 18-55, 56-69 and 70-plus years, which contained about 150, 27 and 61 TCR-sequenced participants, respectively. Here is what the overall study found, with its caveats: A significant rise in spike-specific TCR breadth and depth was observed after two AZD1222 doses relative to day 0 and relative to MenACWY recipients. Vaccine-associated CD4 TCRs spanned the whole spike protein, with dominant responses in regions 160-218 and 743-854. Participants were mostly white British, with more females than males. The authors suggested clonal diversity may have been underestimated. Conclusions about previously exposed vaccinees were limited because only six AZD1222 recipients were SARS-CoV-2 seropositive at baseline. The 56-69-year group was small, and its depth increase did not reach significance, likely because of low power. Epitopes outside the regions mutated in the B.1.351 and B.1.1.7 variants were reportedly recognized by nearly half of the unique spike-specific TCRs. Because no samples from the day 14 peak response were available, repertoires could be characterized only after the peak T cell response.

The time point label, as the study defines it: about 28 days (+/-7) after the second vaccine dose. Because spike-specific TCR depth and breadth did not differ between the two schedules, AZD1222 recipients who got a second dose at roughly 4 weeks were pooled with those who got a second dose at roughly 12 weeks. Samples from vaccinated people were obtained from the UK trials COV001 and COV002, which included a single-blind randomized controlled phase 2/3 trial of AZD1222 (ChAdOx1 nCoV-19) in healthy adults. For TCRbeta chain sequencing, PBMC samples from trial participants were taken at day 0 and at day 28 after the second dose. As to this clone: This clone's antigen is unknown. No base quality values were provided; no much bigger clone lies one nucleotide off.

Ends trimmed: V by 0 bases, J by 6 bases; bases unmatched to a gene: 3. The CDR1 and CDR2 encoded by the germline V gene are MNHEY and SVGEGT. The CDR3 covers 14 residues, taking in both the cysteine and the phenylalanine. Only the CDR3 DNA stays, 42 bases, in frame from base 1. The CDR3 regions of human TCRbeta chains were analyzed by immunosequencing. As for the authors' bioinformatics: TCRs in the repertoires were matched against a reference library of SARS-CoV-2-specific TCRs that had been generated with the MIRA antigen-specificity platform. Breadth was defined as the fraction of unique TCRs that were SARS-CoV-2-associated, and depth was defined as the fraction of total T cells that were SARS-CoV-2-associated. Using the MIRA data, each spike-specific TCR was mapped to the spike region that the TCR reacts to and placed in a CD4 or CD8 class. Log10-transformed breadth and depth values were compared by one-way ANOVA with Sidak's multiple comparisons tests. TCRdb took over this immuneACCESS table, retaining in-frame rearrangements with V and J assigned. Such tables are incomplete; in checked studies, under half of the missing clones stem from an unresolved V gene, and the remainder is unexplained. The V and J calls and clone size were taken over from that table, and D and trimming were inferred from the DNA. This sample has about 86,000 clones in its table, and about nine tenths of those were observed once. About 5.2% of the sample comes from the top ten.

Recombination connected TRBV6-2 or TRBV6-3 to TRBJ1-2, and 8 bases in between align with TRBD1. Sequencing used peripheral blood, obtained 28 days after the second AZD1222 dose. The receptor was derived from an adult who received the AZD1222 COVID-19 vaccine. The CDR3: CASSYSSTGDGYTF. The DNA is as follows: TGTGCCAGCAGTTACTCATCGACAGGGGATGGCTACACCTTC.